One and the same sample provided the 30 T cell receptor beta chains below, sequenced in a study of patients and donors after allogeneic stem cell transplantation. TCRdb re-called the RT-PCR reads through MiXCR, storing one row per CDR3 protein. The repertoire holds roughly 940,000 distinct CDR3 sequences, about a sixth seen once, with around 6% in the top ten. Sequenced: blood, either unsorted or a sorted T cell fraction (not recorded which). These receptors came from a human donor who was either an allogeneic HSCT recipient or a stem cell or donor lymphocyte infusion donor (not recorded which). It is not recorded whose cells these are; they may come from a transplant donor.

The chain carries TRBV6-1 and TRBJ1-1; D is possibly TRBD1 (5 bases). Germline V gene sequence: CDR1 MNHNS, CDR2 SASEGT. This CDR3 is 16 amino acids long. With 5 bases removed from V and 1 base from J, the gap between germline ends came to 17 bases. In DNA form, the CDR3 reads TGTGCCAGCAGTCCCCTTGGGGGACGTAAGAACACTGAAGCTTTCTTT. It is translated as CASSPLGGRKNTEAFF.

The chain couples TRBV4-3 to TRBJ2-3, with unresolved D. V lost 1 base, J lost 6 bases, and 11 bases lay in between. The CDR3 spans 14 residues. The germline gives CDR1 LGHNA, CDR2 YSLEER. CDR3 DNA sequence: TGCGCCAGCAGCCAAGGTACCGGCAGGGATACGCAGTATTTT. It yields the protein CASSQGTGRDTQYF.

The CDR3 DNA reads as TGTGCCAGCAGTGATTCTGGCCGTCTCTCTGGAAACACCATATATTTT. This encodes CASSDSGRLSGNTIYF. This chain connects TRBV2 to TRBJ1-3; D remains ambiguous. The CDR3 is 16 amino acids. The germline V gene has CDR1 SNHLY and CDR2 FYNNEI. V was clipped by 3 bases and J by 0 bases, with 12 bases between them.

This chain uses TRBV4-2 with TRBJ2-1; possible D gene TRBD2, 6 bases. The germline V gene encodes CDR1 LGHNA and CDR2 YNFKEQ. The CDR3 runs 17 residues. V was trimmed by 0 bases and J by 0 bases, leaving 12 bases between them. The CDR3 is CASSQDLAGSSYNEQFF. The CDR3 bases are TGTGCCAGCAGCCAAGATTTGGCGGGGAGCTCCTACAATGAGCAGTTCTTC.

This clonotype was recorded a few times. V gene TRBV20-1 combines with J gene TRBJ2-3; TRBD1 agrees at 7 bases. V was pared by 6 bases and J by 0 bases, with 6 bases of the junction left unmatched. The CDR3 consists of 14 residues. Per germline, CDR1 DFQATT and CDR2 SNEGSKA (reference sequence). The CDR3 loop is CSAERGLSTDTQYF. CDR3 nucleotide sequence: TGCAGTGCGGAAAGGGGGCTTAGCACAGATACGCAGTATTTT.

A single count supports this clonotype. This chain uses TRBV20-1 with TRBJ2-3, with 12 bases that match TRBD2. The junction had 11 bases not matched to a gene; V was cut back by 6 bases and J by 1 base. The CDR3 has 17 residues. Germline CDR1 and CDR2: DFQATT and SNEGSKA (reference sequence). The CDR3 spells CSATSSGGAFGTDTQYF. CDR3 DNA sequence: TGCAGTGCCACTTCTAGCGGGGGGGCCTTTGGCACAGATACGCAGTATTTT.

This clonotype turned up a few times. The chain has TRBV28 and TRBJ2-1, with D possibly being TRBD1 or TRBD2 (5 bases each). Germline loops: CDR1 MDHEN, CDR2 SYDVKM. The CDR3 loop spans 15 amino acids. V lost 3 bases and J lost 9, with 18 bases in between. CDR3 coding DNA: TGTGCCAGCAGTTTCTCCGGGACGGCCCCCACTGAGCAGTTCTTC. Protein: CASSFSGTAPTEQFF.

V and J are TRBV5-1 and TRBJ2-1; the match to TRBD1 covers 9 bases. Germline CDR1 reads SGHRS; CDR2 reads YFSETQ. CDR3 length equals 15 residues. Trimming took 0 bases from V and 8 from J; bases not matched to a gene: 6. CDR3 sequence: CASSLEGTGRHEQFF. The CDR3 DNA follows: TGCGCCAGCAGCTTGGAGGGGACAGGGAGGCATGAGCAGTTCTTC.

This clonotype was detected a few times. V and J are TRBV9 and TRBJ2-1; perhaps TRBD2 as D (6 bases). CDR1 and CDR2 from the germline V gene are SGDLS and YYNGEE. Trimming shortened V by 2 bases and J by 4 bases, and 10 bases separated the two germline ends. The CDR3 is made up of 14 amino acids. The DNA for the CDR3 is TGTGCCAGCAGCGTTGGGACTGTTTACAATGAGCAGTTCTTC. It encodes CASSVGTVYNEQFF.

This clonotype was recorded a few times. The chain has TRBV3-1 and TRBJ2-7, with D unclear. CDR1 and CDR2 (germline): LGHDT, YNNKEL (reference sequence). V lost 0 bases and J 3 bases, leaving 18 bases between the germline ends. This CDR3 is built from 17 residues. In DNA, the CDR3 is TGTGCCAGCAGCCAAGAAGTAGGTCCTGGGATCGTCTACGAGCAGTACTTC. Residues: CASSQEVGPGIVYEQYF.

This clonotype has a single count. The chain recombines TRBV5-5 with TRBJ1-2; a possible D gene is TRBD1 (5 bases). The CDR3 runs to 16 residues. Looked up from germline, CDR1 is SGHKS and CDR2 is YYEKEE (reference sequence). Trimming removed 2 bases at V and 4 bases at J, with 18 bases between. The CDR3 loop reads CASSFYYGRDSYGYTF. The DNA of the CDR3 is TGTGCCAGCAGCTTCTATTATGGACGGGACTCCTATGGCTACACCTTC.

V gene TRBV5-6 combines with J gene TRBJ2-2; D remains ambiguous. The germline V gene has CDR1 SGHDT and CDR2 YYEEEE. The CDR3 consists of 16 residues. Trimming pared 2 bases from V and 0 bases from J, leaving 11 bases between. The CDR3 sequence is CASSLIRAANTGELFF. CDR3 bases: TGTGCCAGCAGCTTAATCCGGGCCGCGAACACCGGGGAGCTGTTTTTT.

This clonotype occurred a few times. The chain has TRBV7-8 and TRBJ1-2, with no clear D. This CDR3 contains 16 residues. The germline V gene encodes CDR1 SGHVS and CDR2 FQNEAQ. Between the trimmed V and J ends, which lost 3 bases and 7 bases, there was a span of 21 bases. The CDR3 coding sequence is TGTGCCAGCAGCTTGGAGTCTACAAATTTCAGACGTGGCTACACCTTC. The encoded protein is CASSLESTNFRRGYTF.

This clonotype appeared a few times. CDR3 protein: CASSTDRGHSNQPQHF. CDR3 nucleotides: TGTGCCAGCAGCACAGACAGGGGCCATAGCAATCAGCCCCAGCATTTT. The rearrangement uses TRBV9 and TRBJ1-5, with 8 positions matching TRBD1. V shed 4 bases and J 0 bases; nucleotides not matched to a gene: 6. CDR1 and CDR2 from the germline V gene are SGDLS and YYNGEE. This CDR3 is 16 amino acids long.

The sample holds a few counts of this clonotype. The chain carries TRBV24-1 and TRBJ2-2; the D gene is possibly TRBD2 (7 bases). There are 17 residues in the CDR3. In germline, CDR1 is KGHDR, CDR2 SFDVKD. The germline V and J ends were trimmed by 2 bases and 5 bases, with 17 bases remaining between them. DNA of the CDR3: TGTGCCACCAGTGATTCCCCGGGGAGGGGGGAGACCGGGGAGCTGTTTTTT. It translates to CATSDSPGRGETGELFF.

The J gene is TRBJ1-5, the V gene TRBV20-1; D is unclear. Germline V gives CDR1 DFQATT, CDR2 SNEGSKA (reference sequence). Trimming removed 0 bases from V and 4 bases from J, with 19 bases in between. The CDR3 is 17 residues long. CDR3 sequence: CSARETARLANNQPQHF. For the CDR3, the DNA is TGCAGTGCTAGAGAGACGGCTCGATTAGCGAATAATCAGCCCCAGCATTTT.

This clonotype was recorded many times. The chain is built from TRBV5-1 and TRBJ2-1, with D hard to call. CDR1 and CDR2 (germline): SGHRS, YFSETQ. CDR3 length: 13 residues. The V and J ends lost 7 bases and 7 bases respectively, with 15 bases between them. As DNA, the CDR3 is TGCGCCAGCTTTGGTCGTTCTGGAAATGAGCAGTTCTTC. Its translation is CASFGRSGNEQFF.

The CDR3 sequence is CASRSTGPLGNEQYF. CDR3 DNA sequence: TGTGCCAGCAGATCAACAGGGCCCTTAGGTAACGAGCAGTACTTC. V gene TRBV27 combines with J gene TRBJ2-7; D is perhaps TRBD1 (6 bases). Trimming shortened V by 6 bases and J by 5 bases, and 20 bases separated the two germline ends. This CDR3 region has 15 residues. Germline CDR1 MNHEY, CDR2 SMNVEV (reference sequence).

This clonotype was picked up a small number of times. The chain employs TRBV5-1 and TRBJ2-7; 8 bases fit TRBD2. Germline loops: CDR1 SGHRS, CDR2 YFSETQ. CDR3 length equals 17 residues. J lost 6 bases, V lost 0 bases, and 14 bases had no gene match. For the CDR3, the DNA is TGCGCCAGCAGCTTGGGGCGGGAGGTTCCGGAGGCGATCGAGCAGTACTTC. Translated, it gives CASSLGREVPEAIEQYF.

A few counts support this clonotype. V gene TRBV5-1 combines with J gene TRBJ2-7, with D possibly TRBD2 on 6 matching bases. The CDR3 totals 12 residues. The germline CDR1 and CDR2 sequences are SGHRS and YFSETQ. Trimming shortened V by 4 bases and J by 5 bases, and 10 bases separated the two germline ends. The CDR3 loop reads CASSRGKDEQYF. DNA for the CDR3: TGCGCCAGCAGCCGGGGGAAAGACGAGCAGTACTTC.

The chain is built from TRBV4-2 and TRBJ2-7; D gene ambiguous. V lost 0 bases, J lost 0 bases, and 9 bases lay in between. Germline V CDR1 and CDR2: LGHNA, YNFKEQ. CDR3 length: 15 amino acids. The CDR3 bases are TGTGCCAGCAGCCAAGAACAGCGTTTCTCCTACGAGCAGTACTTC. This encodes CASSQEQRFSYEQYF.

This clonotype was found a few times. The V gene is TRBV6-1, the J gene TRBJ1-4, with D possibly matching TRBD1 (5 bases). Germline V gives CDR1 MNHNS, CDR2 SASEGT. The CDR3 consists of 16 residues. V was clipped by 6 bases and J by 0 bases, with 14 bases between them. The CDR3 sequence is CASSPWTTATNEKLFF. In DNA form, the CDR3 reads TGTGCCAGCAGCCCCTGGACAACTGCAACTAATGAAAAACTGTTTTTT.

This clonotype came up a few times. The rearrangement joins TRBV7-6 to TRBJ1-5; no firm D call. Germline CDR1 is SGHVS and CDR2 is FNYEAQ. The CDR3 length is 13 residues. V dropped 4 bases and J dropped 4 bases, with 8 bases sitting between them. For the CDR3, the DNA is TGTGCCAGCAGCTCGGCGGTAAATCAGCCCCAGCATTTT. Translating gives CASSSAVNQPQHF.

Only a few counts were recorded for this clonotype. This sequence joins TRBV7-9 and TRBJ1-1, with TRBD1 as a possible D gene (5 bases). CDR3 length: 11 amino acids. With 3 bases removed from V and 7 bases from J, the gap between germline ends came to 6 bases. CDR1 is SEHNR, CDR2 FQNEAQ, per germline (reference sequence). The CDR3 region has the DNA TGTGCCAGCAGCTTTGACAGTGAAGCTTTCTTT. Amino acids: CASSFDSEAFF.

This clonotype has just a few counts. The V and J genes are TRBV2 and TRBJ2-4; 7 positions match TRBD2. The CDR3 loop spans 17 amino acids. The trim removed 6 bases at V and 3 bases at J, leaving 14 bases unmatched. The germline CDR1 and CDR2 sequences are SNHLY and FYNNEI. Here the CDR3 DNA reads TGTGCCAGCAGCCTCCGGCTAGCGGAGCCCTTCAAAAACATTCAGTACTTC. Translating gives CASSLRLAEPFKNIQYF.

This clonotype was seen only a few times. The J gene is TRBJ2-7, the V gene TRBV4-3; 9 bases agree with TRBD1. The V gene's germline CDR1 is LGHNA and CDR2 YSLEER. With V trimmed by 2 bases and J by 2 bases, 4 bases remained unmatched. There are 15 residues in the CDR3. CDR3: CASSQSRTGAYEQYF. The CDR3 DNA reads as TGCGCCAGCAGCCAATCCAGGACAGGGGCCTACGAGCAGTACTTC.

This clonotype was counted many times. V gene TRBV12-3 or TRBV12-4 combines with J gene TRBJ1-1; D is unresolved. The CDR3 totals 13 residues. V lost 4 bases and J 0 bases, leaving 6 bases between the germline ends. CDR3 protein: CASSWSVNTEAFF. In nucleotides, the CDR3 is TGTGCCAGCAGTTGGTCCGTGAACACTGAAGCTTTCTTT.

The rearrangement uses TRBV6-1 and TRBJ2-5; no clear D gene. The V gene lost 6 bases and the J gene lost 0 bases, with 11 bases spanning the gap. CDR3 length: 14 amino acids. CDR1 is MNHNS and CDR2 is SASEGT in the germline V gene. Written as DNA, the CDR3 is TGTGCCAGCAGCTCCCCAGGATACCAAGAGACCCAGTACTTC. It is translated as CASSSPGYQETQYF.

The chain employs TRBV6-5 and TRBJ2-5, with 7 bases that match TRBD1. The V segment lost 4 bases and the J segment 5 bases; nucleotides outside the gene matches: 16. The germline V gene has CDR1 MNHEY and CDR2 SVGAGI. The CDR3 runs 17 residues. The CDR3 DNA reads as TGTGCCAGCAGTTCCCACTCCGGAAGAGGGGGCGCGGAGACCCAGTACTTC. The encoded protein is CASSSHSGRGGAETQYF.

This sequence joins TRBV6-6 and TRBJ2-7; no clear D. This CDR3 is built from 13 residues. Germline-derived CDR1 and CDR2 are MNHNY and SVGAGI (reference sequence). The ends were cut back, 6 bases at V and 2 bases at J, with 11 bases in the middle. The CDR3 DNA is TGTGCCAGCAGGGACGGATACCCCTACGAGCAGTACTTC. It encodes CASRDGYPYEQYF.